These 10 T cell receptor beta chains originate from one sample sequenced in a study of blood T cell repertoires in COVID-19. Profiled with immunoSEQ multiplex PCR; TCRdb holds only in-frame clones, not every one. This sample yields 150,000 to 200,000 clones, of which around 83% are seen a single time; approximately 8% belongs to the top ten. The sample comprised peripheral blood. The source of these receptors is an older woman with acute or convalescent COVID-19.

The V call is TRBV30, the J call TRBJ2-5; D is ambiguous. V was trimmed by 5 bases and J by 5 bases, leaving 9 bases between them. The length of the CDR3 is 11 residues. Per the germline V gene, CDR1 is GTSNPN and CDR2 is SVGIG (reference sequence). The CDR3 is CAWENRETQYF. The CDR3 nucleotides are TGTGCCTGGGAAAATCGGGAGACCCAGTACTTC.

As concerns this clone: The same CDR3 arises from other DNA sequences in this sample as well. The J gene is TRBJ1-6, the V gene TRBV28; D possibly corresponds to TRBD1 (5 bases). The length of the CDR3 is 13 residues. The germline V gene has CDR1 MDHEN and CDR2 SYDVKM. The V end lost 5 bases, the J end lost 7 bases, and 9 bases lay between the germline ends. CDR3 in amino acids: CASSLGGNSPLHF. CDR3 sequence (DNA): TGTGCCAGCAGTCTCGGGGGAAATTCACCCCTCCACTTT.

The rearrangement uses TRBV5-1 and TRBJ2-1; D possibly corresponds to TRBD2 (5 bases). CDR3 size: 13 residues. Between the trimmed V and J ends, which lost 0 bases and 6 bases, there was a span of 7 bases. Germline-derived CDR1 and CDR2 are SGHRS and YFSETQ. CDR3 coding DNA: TGCGCCAGCAGCTTGGTGGAGGTCAATGAGCAGTTCTTC. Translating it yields CASSLVEVNEQFF.

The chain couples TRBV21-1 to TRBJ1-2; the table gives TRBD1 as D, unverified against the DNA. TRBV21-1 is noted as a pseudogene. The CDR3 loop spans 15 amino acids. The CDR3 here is CASSKEVTGGNGYTF. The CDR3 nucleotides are TGTGCCAGCAGCAAAGAAGTCACAGGGGGCAACGGCTACACCTTC.

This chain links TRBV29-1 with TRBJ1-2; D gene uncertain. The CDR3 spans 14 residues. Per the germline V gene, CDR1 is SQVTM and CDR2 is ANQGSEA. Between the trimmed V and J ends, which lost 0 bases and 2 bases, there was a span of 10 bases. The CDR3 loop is CSVEDSPPNYGYTF. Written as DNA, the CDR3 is TGCAGCGTTGAAGATAGTCCACCGAACTATGGCTACACCTTC.

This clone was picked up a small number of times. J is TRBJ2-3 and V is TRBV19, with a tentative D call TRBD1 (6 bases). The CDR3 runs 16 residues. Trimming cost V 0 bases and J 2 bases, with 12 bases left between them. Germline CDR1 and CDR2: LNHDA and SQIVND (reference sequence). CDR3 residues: CASSIDSGQPTDTQYF. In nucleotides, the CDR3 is TGTGCCAGTAGTATAGACTCGGGACAACCCACAGATACGCAGTATTTT.

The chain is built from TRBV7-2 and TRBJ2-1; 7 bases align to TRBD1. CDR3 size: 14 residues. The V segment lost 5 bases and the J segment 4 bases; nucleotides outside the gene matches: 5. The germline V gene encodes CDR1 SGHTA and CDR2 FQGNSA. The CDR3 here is CASSPWGQYNEQFF. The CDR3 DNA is TGTGCCAGCAGCCCATGGGGACAGTACAATGAGCAGTTCTTC.

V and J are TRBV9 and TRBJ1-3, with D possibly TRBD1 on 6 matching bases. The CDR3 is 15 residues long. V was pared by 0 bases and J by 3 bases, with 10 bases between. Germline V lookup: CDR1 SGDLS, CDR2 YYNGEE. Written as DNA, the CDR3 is TGTGCCAGCAGCGTAGAAGGGGGGGTTGGAAACACCATATATTTT. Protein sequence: CASSVEGGVGNTIYF.

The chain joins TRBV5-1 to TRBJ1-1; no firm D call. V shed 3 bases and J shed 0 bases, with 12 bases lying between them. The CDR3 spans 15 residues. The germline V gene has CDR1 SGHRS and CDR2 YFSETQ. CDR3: CASSSNAAMNTEAFF. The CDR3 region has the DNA TGCGCCAGCAGCTCCAACGCGGCCATGAACACTGAAGCTTTCTTT.

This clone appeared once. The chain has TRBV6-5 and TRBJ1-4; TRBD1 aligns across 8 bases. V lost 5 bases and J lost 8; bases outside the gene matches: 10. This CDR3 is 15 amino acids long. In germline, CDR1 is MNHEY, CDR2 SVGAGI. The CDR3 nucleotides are TGTGCCAGCAGTCAGGACAGGGCCTTGGGGGAAAAACTGTTTTTT. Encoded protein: CASSQDRALGEKLFF.